This entry lists 20 T cell receptor beta chains sequenced from one sample in a study of cytotoxic CD8 clonotypes in ibrutinib-treated CLL. The assay was immunoSEQ multiplex PCR, and TCRdb's table has in-frame clones only and misses some. This table holds about 300,000 clones, about 72% found once. This sample comprised PBMCs, obtained at disease progression, from a patient treated with ibrutinib. Receptors were obtained from a human donor with chronic lymphocytic leukemia.

This chain connects TRBV7-8 to TRBJ1-1; D uncertain. This CDR3 spans 14 amino acids. The germline CDR1 and CDR2 sequences are SGHVS and FQNEAQ. V was clipped by 1 base and J by 1 base, with 7 bases between them. The CDR3 sequence is CASSLGPRNTEAFF. CDR3 nucleotide sequence: TGTGCCAGCAGCTTAGGACCGAGGAACACTGAAGCTTTCTTT.

The chain is built from TRBV4-1 and TRBJ2-7, with TRBD2 matching 10 bases. Germline assignment: CDR1 MGHRA and CDR2 YSYEKL. The J segment lost 4 bases and the V segment lost 4 bases, leaving 13 bases of the junction unmatched. The CDR3 spans 17 residues. CDR3 in DNA: TGCGCCAGCAGCCGCCCGGGCAGCGGGAGGGCCGCTTACGAGCAGTACTTC. It codes for CASSRPGSGRAAYEQYF.

The rearrangement uses TRBV5-6 and TRBJ1-1, with a possible D match to TRBD1 (5 bases). The length of the CDR3 is 15 residues. Trimming left V 1 base short and J 3 bases short, with 13 bases between. Germline CDR1 is SGHDT and CDR2 is YYEEEE. The CDR3 loop reads CASSLMRGLYTEAFF. The CDR3 coding sequence is TGTGCCAGCAGCTTGATGAGGGGCCTGTACACTGAAGCTTTCTTT.

V is TRBV4-1 and J is TRBJ2-5; perhaps TRBD2 as D (5 bases). CDR3 length equals 15 residues. The V end was cut by 1 base, the J end by 3 bases, with 12 bases between. Germline CDR1 is MGHRA and CDR2 is YSYEKL. In DNA form, the CDR3 reads TGCGCCAGCAGCCAAGTGGCCGGGGAAAAAGAGACCCAGTACTTC. It translates to CASSQVAGEKETQYF.

This sequence joins TRBV11-2 and TRBJ2-2; D not certain. This CDR3 spans 14 amino acids. The V end lost 5 bases, the J end lost 7 bases, and 14 bases lay between the germline ends. Germline CDR1 is SGHAT and CDR2 is FQNNGV. The CDR3 is CASSPVLAHGELFF. The CDR3 bases are TGTGCCAGCAGCCCCGTCTTGGCCCACGGGGAGCTGTTTTTT.

Concerning this clone: Other DNA sequences within the sample encode an identical CDR3. This sequence joins TRBV9 and TRBJ2-3; possibly TRBD1 for D (5 bases). CDR3 length: 16 amino acids. The germline V gene has CDR1 SGDLS and CDR2 YYNGEE. V was shortened by 0 bases and J by 1 base, with 12 bases between the two germline ends. CDR3 sequence: CASSVVPGRGTDTQYF. The CDR3 DNA reads as TGTGCCAGCAGCGTAGTCCCGGGCAGGGGCACAGATACGCAGTATTTT. The variable domain in full, with the rest retrieved from reference TRBV9 and TRBJ2-3, is DSGVTQTPKHLITATGQRVTLRCSPRSGDLSVYWYQQSLDQGLQFLIQYYNGEERAKGNILERFSAQQFPDLHSELNLSSLELGDSALYFCASSVVPGRGTDTQYFGPGTRLTVL.

This clone has more than one count but fewer than ten. The J gene is TRBJ2-7, the V gene TRBV5-5; TRBD2 agrees at 9 bases. Germline trimming cut 1 base from V and 2 bases from J; bases unmatched to any gene: 1. The CDR3 is 14 residues long. The germline V gene has CDR1 SGHKS and CDR2 YYEKEE (reference sequence). The CDR3 DNA follows: TGTGCCAGCAGCTTGTCTAGCGGGGCCTACGAGCAGTACTTC. This encodes CASSLSSGAYEQYF.

The J gene is TRBJ2-3, the V gene TRBV13, with 8 bases that match TRBD2. The CDR3 extends over 15 amino acids. Trimming cost V 7 bases and J 2 bases; bases outside gene matches: 8. Germline lookup yields CDR1 PRHDT and CDR2 FYEKMQ (reference sequence). The CDR3 sequence: CASTSTSGPTDTQYF. The CDR3 DNA sequence: TGTGCCAGCACCTCCACTAGCGGCCCCACAGATACGCAGTATTTT. Full variable domain (remainder filled in from reference TRBV13 and TRBJ2-3): AAGVIQSPRHLIKEKRETATLKCYPIPRHDTVYWYQQGPGQDPQFLISFYEKMQSDKGSIPDRFSAQQFSDYHSELNMSSLELGDSALYFCASTSTSGPTDTQYFGPGTRLTVL.

The chain combines TRBV5-1 with TRBJ2-1, with TRBD1 matching 7 bases. Germline CDR1 and CDR2: SGHRS and YFSETQ. V trimming: 5 bases; J trimming: 5 bases; junction bases outside the gene matches: 7. The CDR3 runs to 14 residues. In DNA, the CDR3 is TGCGCCAGCAGACAGGGGTCGGAAAACAATGAGCAGTTCTTC. Translated: CASRQGSENNEQFF.

Notes on this clone: Other DNA sequences from this sample encode an identical CDR3 as well. The DNA for the CDR3 is TGCAGCGTTGAAGGTTCTGGGGCCAACGTCCTGACTTTC. It codes for CSVEGSGANVLTF. The chain has TRBV29-1 and TRBJ2-6; D ambiguous. The CDR3 extends over 13 amino acids. V lost 1 base, J lost 1 base, and 2 bases lay in between. In germline, CDR1 is SQVTM, CDR2 ANQGSEA.

The chain carries TRBV5-1 and TRBJ2-7; D unresolved. The germline V gene has CDR1 SGHRS and CDR2 YFSETQ. The CDR3 length is 14 residues. The germline V and J ends were trimmed by 2 bases and 7 bases, with 16 bases remaining between them. The CDR3 sequence is CASSFVATLGEQYF. The CDR3 bases are TGCGCCAGCAGCTTCGTGGCTACCCTGGGTGAGCAGTACTTC.

This chain uses TRBV7-2 with TRBJ1-1; no clear D gene. Germline V gene lookup returns CDR1 SGHTA and CDR2 FQGNSA. The length of the CDR3 is 13 residues. With 2 bases removed from V and 7 bases from J, the gap between germline ends came to 11 bases. CDR3 sequence reads: CASSLRAADEAFF. The CDR3 region has the DNA TGTGCCAGCAGCTTAAGGGCAGCGGATGAAGCTTTCTTT.

V usage is TRBV5-1 and J usage is TRBJ2-1; no clear D. CDR1 and CDR2 (germline): SGHRS, YFSETQ. The CDR3 has 13 amino acids. Trimming took off 1 base at V and 7 bases at J, with 9 bases between the two ends. CDR3 in amino acids: CASSLRPQNEQFF. CDR3 DNA sequence: TGCGCCAGCAGCTTGCGGCCCCAAAATGAGCAGTTCTTC.

The chain is built from TRBV7-2 and TRBJ1-2, with 8 positions matching TRBD1. V lost 1 base and J lost 9; bases outside the gene matches: 10. Germline assignment: CDR1 SGHTA and CDR2 FQGNSA. The CDR3 extends over 15 amino acids. The CDR3 loop reads CASSLGLLGTGRYTF. CDR3 DNA sequence: TGTGCCAGCAGCTTAGGTCTCTTGGGGACAGGTCGCTACACCTTC.

The chain recombines TRBV29-1 with TRBJ2-7; D is perhaps TRBD1 (5 bases). Between the trimmed V and J ends, which lost 5 bases and 2 bases, there was a span of 22 bases. CDR3 length: 16 residues. Germline values: CDR1 SQVTM, CDR2 ANQGSEA. This CDR3 reads CSVTIRVGRPTYEQYF. The CDR3 DNA reads TGCAGCGTTACCATTCGAGTGGGGCGGCCGACCTACGAGCAGTACTTC.

This clone has just a few counts. This chain links TRBV10-3 with TRBJ2-7; 9 bases are a match to TRBD1. V trimming: 6 bases; J trimming: 7 bases; junction bases outside the gene matches: 10. This CDR3 is built from 14 residues. Germline CDR1 and CDR2: ENHRY and SYGVKD. CDR3 coding DNA: TGTGCCATCAGCGTAGGGACAGGGCCGGGAGAGCAGTACTTC. Protein: CAISVGTGPGEQYF.

This clone was picked up a small number of times. This CDR3 is CASSDRADTQYF. Here the CDR3 DNA reads TGCGCCAGCAGCGACAGGGCAGATACGCAGTATTTT. The chain has TRBV5-1 and TRBJ2-3; 7 nucleotides align to TRBD1. This CDR3 contains 12 residues. Per the germline V gene, CDR1 is SGHRS and CDR2 is YFSETQ. With 4 bases clipped from V and 4 bases from J, the junction kept 0 bases outside the gene matches.

The V call is TRBV5-1, the J call TRBJ2-5; the match to TRBD2 covers 15 bases. V shed 4 bases and J 3 bases; nucleotides not matched to a gene: 1. The CDR3 length is 15 residues. CDR1 and CDR2 (germline): SGHRS, YFSETQ. The CDR3 reads CASSRTSGGEETQYF. CDR3 nucleotides: TGCGCCAGCAGCCGGACTAGCGGGGGGGAAGAGACCCAGTACTTC.

The chain is built from TRBV27 and TRBJ2-7; D gene unclear. The CDR3 has 13 residues. The germline CDR1 and CDR2 sequences are MNHEY and SMNVEV (reference sequence). V was pared by 4 bases and J by 4 bases, with 11 bases between. The CDR3 protein is CASSWRGGYEQYF. The CDR3, as DNA: TGTGCCAGCAGTTGGCGAGGCGGTTACGAGCAGTACTTC.

This chain connects TRBV10-2 to TRBJ2-7, with 8 nucleotides matching TRBD1. Germline trimming cut 7 bases from V and 7 bases from J; bases unmatched to any gene: 9. Germline-derived CDR1 and CDR2 are WSHSY and SAAADI. The CDR3 extends over 13 amino acids. The CDR3 sequence is CASTSTGVGEQYF. For the CDR3, the DNA is TGCGCCAGCACATCGACAGGGGTAGGGGAGCAGTACTTC.